The 30 T cell receptor beta chains below were found in one sample sequenced in a study of blood T cell repertoires in COVID-19. Data came from immunoSEQ multiplex PCR; TCRdb stores just in-frame clones and leaves some out. This sample yields about 190,000 clones, of which roughly 80% are seen a single time; 3.2% belongs to the top ten. Source material: PBMCs or T cells enriched from blood (not recorded which). Receptors were obtained from a woman aged 25 to 39 who had recovered from COVID-19.

This CDR3 is CASSVRKNTGELFF. The CDR3 DNA is TGTGCCAGCAGCGTCAGAAAGAACACCGGGGAGCTGTTTTTT. The chain carries TRBV5-8 and TRBJ2-2; no clear D. V was cut by 4 bases and J by 1 base, with 8 bases left in between. The length of the CDR3 is 14 residues. Germline V CDR1 and CDR2: SGHTS, YDEGEE.

This sequence joins TRBV10-3 and TRBJ1-4; D not resolved. Germline assignment: CDR1 ENHRY and CDR2 SYGVKD. The CDR3 sequence is 13 residues long. Trimming shortened V by 5 bases and J by 0 bases, and 4 bases separated the two germline ends. The CDR3 sequence: CAISTTTNEKLFF. The DNA for the CDR3 is TGTGCCATCAGTACAACAACTAATGAAAAACTGTTTTTT.

This clone is a singleton in its sample. V and J are TRBV5-6 and TRBJ1-1, with a weak D call TRBD1 (5 bases). Trimming cost V 4 bases and J 4 bases, with 14 bases left between them. Germline V gene data show CDR1 as SGHDT and CDR2 as YYEEEE. The CDR3 sequence is 14 residues long. The DNA for the CDR3 is TGTGCCAGCAGCACCGGACTGGGGGGCACTGAAGCTTTCTTT. It codes for CASSTGLGGTEAFF.

V usage is TRBV5-5 and J usage is TRBJ1-4, with TRBD1 matching 9 bases. CDR1 is SGHKS and CDR2 is YYEKEE in the germline V gene (reference sequence). The CDR3 has 15 residues. V lost 3 bases to trimming and J lost 7 bases; unmatched junction nucleotides: 7. The CDR3 sequence is CASSSPGQGVEKLFF. In DNA, the CDR3 is TGTGCCAGCAGCTCGCCGGGACAGGGCGTTGAAAAACTGTTTTTT.

The chain is built from TRBV28 and TRBJ2-1, with 11 bases identical to TRBD2. V trimming: 6 bases; J trimming: 6 bases; junction bases outside the gene matches: 10. The CDR3 extends over 16 amino acids. Per germline, CDR1 MDHEN and CDR2 SYDVKM. In nucleotides, the CDR3 is TGTGCCAGCAGCACGAGACTAGCGGGGACCCCCAATGAGCAGTTCTTC. Amino acids: CASSTRLAGTPNEQFF.

In this sample, this clone turned up once. The CDR3 nucleotides read TGTGCCAGCAGCCAAACGCGGGGGGGCCTTGCACTGGCCCAGCATTTT. Protein product: CASSQTRGGLALAQHF. This chain connects TRBV4-2 to TRBJ1-5, with D maybe TRBD1 (6 bases). Trimming left V 2 bases short and J 11 bases short, with 22 bases between. Germline V gene lookup returns CDR1 LGHNA and CDR2 YNFKEQ. CDR3 size: 16 residues.

The genes are TRBV28 and TRBJ1-6; 9 nucleotides agree with TRBD1. The CDR3 runs to 16 residues. The V gene end was trimmed by 2 bases and the J gene end by 11 bases; junction bases not matched to a gene: 10. Germline assignment: CDR1 MDHEN and CDR2 SYDVKM. The CDR3 is CASSLRTGTGFPPLHF. The CDR3 coding sequence is TGTGCCAGCAGTTTACGTACCGGGACAGGGTTTCCACCCCTCCACTTT.

This clone has more than one count but fewer than ten. The gene calls are TRBV6-5 and TRBJ1-5; D is possibly TRBD1 (6 bases). The CDR3 consists of 13 residues. Trimming removed 6 bases from V and 5 bases from J, with 11 bases in between. Germline CDR1 reads MNHEY; CDR2 reads SVGAGI. CDR3 DNA: TGTGCCAGCAGACAGGGCGGAGATCAGCCCCAGCATTTT. It specifies CASRQGGDQPQHF.

V is TRBV6-2 or TRBV6-3 and J is TRBJ2-7; no clear D. V was clipped by 4 bases and J by 9 bases, with 19 bases between them. Germline CDR1 is MNHEY and CDR2 is SVGEGT. The CDR3 has 14 amino acids. CDR3 residues: CASSSIPTPLWQYF. As DNA, the CDR3 is TGTGCCAGCAGTTCCATTCCTACTCCACTCTGGCAGTACTTC.

The gene calls are TRBV19 and TRBJ2-6, with D maybe TRBD1 (6 bases). Germline V gives CDR1 LNHDA, CDR2 SQIVND (reference sequence). V was pared by 6 bases and J by 2 bases, with 8 bases between. The CDR3 length is 14 residues. CDR3 sequence (DNA): TGTGCCAGTAGGGGGGCCCCTGGGGCCAACGTCCTGACTTTC. Amino acid sequence: CASRGAPGANVLTF.

The chain combines TRBV3-1 (or the pseudogene TRBV3-2) with TRBJ1-6, with D perhaps TRBD1 (5 bases). V gave up 0 bases and J gave up 10 bases, with 16 bases separating them. This CDR3 is 16 amino acids long. The germline V gene has CDR1 LGHDT and CDR2 YNNKEL (reference sequence). The chain's CDR3 is CASSQEAGVGSSPLHF. CDR3 bases: TGTGCCAGCAGCCAAGAAGCGGGGGTGGGTTCCTCACCCCTCCACTTT.

V usage is TRBV6-5 and J usage is TRBJ2-5; D gene unclear. V gave up 2 bases and J gave up 5 bases, with 6 bases separating them. Germline V lookup: CDR1 MNHEY, CDR2 SVGAGI. The CDR3 loop spans 12 amino acids. The CDR3 nucleotides are TGTGCCAGCAGTTACGGCATGGAGACCCAGTACTTC. It specifies CASSYGMETQYF.

The V gene is TRBV5-1, the J gene TRBJ2-1; possibly TRBD2 for D (6 bases). In germline, CDR1 is SGHRS, CDR2 YFSETQ. Trimming stripped 0 bases from V and 6 bases from J, with 7 bases between. CDR3 length: 13 amino acids. CDR3 bases: TGCGCCAGCAGCTTGGGACTAGTCAATGAGCAGTTCTTC. Its protein is CASSLGLVNEQFF.

This clone was counted only a few times. The chain is built from TRBV28 and TRBJ1-5, with TRBD1 as a possible D gene (5 bases). This CDR3 spans 12 amino acids. Between the trimmed V and J ends, which lost 5 bases and 7 bases, there was a span of 9 bases. CDR1 MDHEN and CDR2 SYDVKM come from the germline V gene. CDR3 DNA sequence: TGTGCCAGCAGTCCTTCAGGGCAGCCCCAGCATTTT. This sequence encodes CASSPSGQPQHF.

This sequence joins TRBV7-9 and TRBJ1-5, with D possibly matching TRBD1 (5 bases). The CDR3 is 19 amino acids. Looked up from germline, CDR1 is SEHNR and CDR2 is FQNEAQ (reference sequence). V dropped 0 bases and J dropped 2 bases, with 20 bases sitting between them. The CDR3 coding sequence is TGTGCCAGCAGCTTAGCACAGGCCCTTGGGGCTATTGGCAATCAGCCCCAGCATTTT. Protein product: CASSLAQALGAIGNQPQHF.

The genes are TRBV7-2 and TRBJ1-2; no clear D. Trimming left V 5 bases short and J 4 bases short, with 14 bases between. Germline V gene lookup returns CDR1 SGHTA and CDR2 FQGNSA. This CDR3 contains 14 residues. CDR3 nucleotides: TGTGCCAGCAGCCCTAGCCAGTCCCTCTATGGCTACACCTTC. It specifies CASSPSQSLYGYTF. Drawing the rest from reference TRBV7-2 and TRBJ1-2, the complete variable domain is GAGVSQSPSNKVTEKGKDVELRCDPISGHTALYWYRQSLGQGLEFLIYFQGNSAPDKSGLPSDRFSAERTGGSVSTLTIQRTQQEDSAVYLCASSPSQSLYGYTFGSGTRLTVV.

This chain links TRBV7-9 with TRBJ2-7; D unresolved. The V and J ends lost 2 bases and 2 bases respectively, with 4 bases between them. The germline gives CDR1 SEHNR, CDR2 FQNEAQ (reference sequence). The CDR3 sequence is 12 residues long. The CDR3 region is CASSLSAYEQYV. CDR3 nucleotide sequence: TGTGCCAGCAGCTTATCTGCCTACGAGCAGTACGTC.

This clone was found many times. A junction end diverges from the germline sequence, so it may reflect a read error. The chain combines TRBV12-3 or TRBV12-4 with TRBJ1-2; TRBD1 aligns across 7 bases. The CDR3 is made up of 13 amino acids. The CDR3 reads CASSNRDRRPVGF. CDR3 coding DNA: TGTGCCAGCAGTAACCGGGACAGAAGGCCGGTGGGATTC.

The chain combines TRBV5-4 with TRBJ2-7; TRBD2 matches at 10 bases. CDR1 and CDR2 (germline): SGHNT, YYREEE (reference sequence). This CDR3 has 14 residues. Trimming at V came to 4 bases and at J to 6 bases, leaving 7 bases not matched to a gene. CDR3 DNA: TGTGCCAGCAGCGTTAGCGGGAGGCTGATCGAGCAGTACTTC. Amino acids: CASSVSGRLIEQYF.

The CDR3 protein is CASSARTSGAYEQYF. In DNA, the CDR3 is TGTGCCAGCAGCGCCAGGACTAGCGGGGCCTACGAGCAGTACTTC. V and J are TRBV2 and TRBJ2-7, with 12 nucleotides matching TRBD2. The germline gives CDR1 SNHLY, CDR2 FYNNEI. The CDR3 contains 15 residues. V lost 6 bases and J lost 2; bases outside the gene matches: 5. Using reference TRBV2 and TRBJ2-7 for the parts outside the CDR3, the full variable domain is EPEVTQTPSHQVTQMGQEVILRCVPISNHLYFYWYRQILGQKVEFLVSFYNNEISEKSEIFDDQFSVERPDGSNFTLKIRSTKLEDSAMYFCASSARTSGAYEQYFGPGTRLTVT.

The CDR3 DNA follows: TGTGCCAGCCACGACAGATACAATGAGCAGTTCTTC. It specifies CASHDRYNEQFF. The rearrangement uses TRBV28 and TRBJ2-1, with D perhaps TRBD1 (5 bases). From germline, CDR1 is MDHEN and CDR2 SYDVKM. V was shortened by 8 bases and J by 4 bases, with 9 bases between the two germline ends. The CDR3 covers 12 residues. The full variable domain, in which reference TRBV28 and TRBJ2-1 provide the parts outside the CDR3, is DVKVTQSSRYLVKRTGEKVFLECVQDMDHENMFWYRQDPGLGLRLIYFSYDVKMKEKGDIPEGYSVSREKKERFSLILESASTNQTSMYLCASHDRYNEQFFGPGTRLTVL.

The chain has TRBV9 and TRBJ1-6, with TRBD1 as a possible D gene (6 bases). Germline assignment: CDR1 SGDLS and CDR2 YYNGEE. V lost 2 bases and J lost 3, with 12 bases in between. There are 16 residues in the CDR3. CDR3: CASSVTGTGYNSPLHF. The DNA for the CDR3 is TGTGCCAGCAGCGTTACAGGGACGGGCTATAATTCACCCCTCCACTTT.

Here the CDR3 reads CASSLTSGASTDTQYF. The DNA for the CDR3 is TGCGCCAGCAGCTTGACTAGCGGGGCTAGCACAGATACGCAGTATTTT. V and J are TRBV5-1 and TRBJ2-3, with 10 bases aligning to TRBD2. The CDR3 has 16 residues. Germline V CDR1 and CDR2: SGHRS, YFSETQ. Unmatched junction bases numbered 2, after V lost 1 base and J lost 0 bases. Variable domain in full (rest from reference TRBV5-1 and TRBJ2-3): KAGVTQTPRYLIKTRGQQVTLSCSPISGHRSVSWYQQTPGQGLQFLFEYFSETQRNKGNFPGRFSGRQFSNSRSEMNVSTLELGDSALYLCASSLTSGASTDTQYFGPGTRLTVL.

J is TRBJ1-4 and V is TRBV19, with 9 nucleotides matching TRBD1. The CDR3 is 13 amino acids. J lost 8 bases, V lost 10 bases, and 8 bases had no gene match. Germline-derived CDR1 and CDR2 are LNHDA and SQIVND (reference sequence). DNA for the CDR3: TGTGCCACCAACCCCGGGACAGGGGAAAAACTGTTTTTT. This gives the protein CATNPGTGEKLFF.

The V and J genes are TRBV7-9 and TRBJ2-1, with 15 bases aligning to TRBD2. In germline, CDR1 is SEHNR, CDR2 FQNEAQ (reference sequence). The CDR3 is 19 residues long. Trimming took 5 bases from V and 1 from J; bases not matched to a gene: 9. CDR3 region: CASSPRTSGRVGSYNEQFF. CDR3 sequence (DNA): TGTGCCAGCAGCCCAAGGACTAGCGGGAGGGTAGGGTCCTACAATGAGCAGTTCTTC.

J is TRBJ2-7 and V is TRBV19; tentative D call: TRBD2 (5 bases). V was trimmed by 5 bases and J by 5 bases, leaving 16 bases between them. The CDR3 is made up of 14 amino acids. From germline, CDR1 is LNHDA and CDR2 SQIVND (reference sequence). The CDR3 loop reads CASSSSGRGHEQYF. The CDR3 DNA sequence: TGTGCCAGTAGTTCCTCGGGCCGAGGGCACGAGCAGTACTTC.

This chain links TRBV13 with TRBJ2-6; tentative D call: TRBD2 (6 bases). Looked up from germline, CDR1 is PRHDT and CDR2 is FYEKMQ (reference sequence). Trimming left V 7 bases short and J 2 bases short, with 15 bases between. The CDR3 has 16 amino acids. The CDR3 sequence is CASTFFRRAGANVLTF. CDR3 nucleotide sequence: TGTGCCAGCACCTTTTTCCGGAGGGCTGGGGCCAACGTCCTGACTTTC.

V gene TRBV5-1 combines with J gene TRBJ2-2; no reliable D call. The germline V gene has CDR1 SGHRS and CDR2 YFSETQ. V lost 0 bases and J lost 9, with 12 bases in between. There are 14 residues in the CDR3. The CDR3 DNA follows: TGCGCCAGCAGCTTGGCGTCCCCCTGGCGGGAGCTGTTTTTT. This codes for CASSLASPWRELFF. Full variable domain (rest looked up from reference TRBV5-1 and TRBJ2-2): KAGVTQTPRYLIKTRGQQVTLSCSPISGHRSVSWYQQTPGQGLQFLFEYFSETQRNKGNFPGRFSGRQFSNSRSEMNVSTLELGDSALYLCASSLASPWRELFFGEGSRLTVL.

CDR3: CASSVSGGATDTQYF. CDR3 nucleotides: TGCGCCAGCAGCGTTAGCGGGGGGGCCACAGATACGCAGTATTTT. This chain uses TRBV5-1 with TRBJ2-3; 11 bases fit TRBD2. The length of the CDR3 is 15 residues. The junction had 3 bases not matched to a gene; V was cut back by 4 bases and J by 2 bases. CDR1 and CDR2 (germline): SGHRS, YFSETQ.

V gene TRBV28 combines with J gene TRBJ2-3; D is unclear. Trimming removed 5 bases at V and 11 bases at J, with 14 bases between. The CDR3 contains 12 residues. The germline V gene encodes CDR1 MDHEN and CDR2 SYDVKM. The CDR3 DNA reads TGTGCCAGCAGTCCCCCCCTCTACGGGCAGTATTTT. Translating it yields CASSPPLYGQYF.